This is a list of T cell receptor beta chains from one sample in a study of identifying expanded T cells in peripheral blood. Generated by immunoSEQ multiplex PCR, the TCRdb table keeps only in-frame clones and is missing some. Among 120,000 or so clones listed, more than 75% were seen once. The sample consisted of blood. These receptors were obtained from a person aged 18-70 years in good health. Each CDR3 is given with its conserved first and last residue. The D gene is left open where the match is weak. Clone size, where shown, is once, few, many, or a class for clones that have expanded.

TGTGCCAGCAGCCAGGCGACATACTGGGACAGGTCGGGGGAGCTGTTTTTT	CASSQATYWDRSGELFF	TRBV14	once	TRBD1	TRBJ2-2	17
TGTGCCAGCAGCTTAGCTTTGAGGTCTTCAGTGACCCAGTACTTC	CASSLALRSSVTQYF	TRBV7-9	-	-	TRBJ2-5	15
TGTGCCAGCAGCTCAGGGACAGCCCAAGGATATACGCAGTATTTT	CASSSGTAQGYTQYF	TRBV11-3	-	TRBD1	TRBJ2-3	15
TGTGCCAGCAGCGTAGAACCCCTGAACACTGAAGCTTTCTTT	CASSVEPLNTEAFF	TRBV9	-	-	TRBJ1-1	14
TGTGCCAGCAAGAGGGGGTCTGGAAACACCATATATTTT	CASKRGSGNTIYF	TRBV25-1	-	-	TRBJ1-3	13
TGTGCCAGCAGTACCGGACAGGGGGCAAACTATGGCTACACCTTC	CASSTGQGANYGYTF	TRBV2	-	TRBD1	TRBJ1-2	15
TGCGCCAGCAGCTTGGACCCGAACAGTGGCTACGAGCAGTACTTC	CASSLDPNSGYEQYF	TRBV5-1	-	-	TRBJ2-7	15
TGTGCCAGCAGCCCTCTCAGGGATTTGGGTGGCAATCAGCCCCAGCATTTT	CASSPLRDLGGNQPQHF	TRBV7-2	-	-	TRBJ1-5	17
TGTGCCTGGAGTGTACGGGGGAGGGTTCGGGGAGTTGAACACGAGCAGTACTTC	CAWSVRGRVRGVEHEQYF	TRBV30	-	TRBD2	TRBJ2-7	18
TGTGCCAGCAGCTTCTTGAACACCGGGGAGCTGTTTTTT	CASSFLNTGELFF	TRBV7-3	once	-	TRBJ2-2	13
TGTGCCAGCAGTCCCGGGGGTTTCGGTCTCCCCTTATTAAATCAGCCCCAGCATTTT	CASSPGGFGLPLLNQPQHF	TRBV27	-	-	TRBJ1-5	19
TGTGCCAGCAGCCGGCGGGGGGCGGGTGGAAACACCATATATTTT	CASSRRGAGGNTIYF	TRBV7-2	-	-	TRBJ1-3	15
TGTGCCAGCAGCCCACCGGATGGGGGAAAGAACACCGGGGAGCTGTTTTTT	CASSPPDGGKNTGELFF	TRBV9	-	-	TRBJ2-2	17
TGTGCCAGCAGCTTCGGACAGGGAGACACTGAAGCTTTCTTT	CASSFGQGDTEAFF	TRBV5-6	-	TRBD1	TRBJ1-1	14
TGTGCCAGCAGTTACCCCCCTCGGGGCACCGGGGAGCTGTTTTTT	CASSYPPRGTGELFF	TRBV6-5	-	-	TRBJ2-2	15
TGTGCCAGTAGTATGGTAGGGATAGGGCTTAGGGGTGATGGCTACACCTTC	CASSMVGIGLRGDGYTF	TRBV19	-	-	TRBJ1-2	17
TGTGCCATCACTAGCGGGGAGAGCTCCTACAATGAGCAGTTCTTC	CAITSGESSYNEQFF	TRBV10-3	-	TRBD2	TRBJ2-1	15
TGCGCCAGCAGCAGCGGGGGGGCGGAAGTAGCTGAGCAGTTCTTC	CASSSGGAEVAEQFF	TRBV5-1	-	TRBD2	TRBJ2-1	15
TGTGCCAGCAGCTCACAGGGTTGGGGGAACACTGAAGCTTTCTTT	CASSSQGWGNTEAFF	TRBV7-2	-	-	TRBJ1-1	15
TGTGCCAGCAGCTTTGCCGGGGGCTTAGGCTATGGCTACACCTTC	CASSFAGGLGYGYTF	TRBV7-2	-	-	TRBJ1-2	15
TGTGCCAGCAGCCCCCGGGGACCTGGAACCACTAACACCGGGGAGCTGTTTTTT	CASSPRGPGTTNTGELFF	TRBV9	once	-	TRBJ2-2	18
TGTGCCAGCAGCTTTCAGGGAATAGATCAGCCCCAGCATTTT	CASSFQGIDQPQHF	TRBV7-9	-	-	TRBJ1-5	14
TGTGCCAGCAGCGTAGAAATCTACGAGCAGTACTTC	CASSVEIYEQYF	TRBV9	-	-	TRBJ2-7	12
TGTGCCAGCAGCCAACGGACAGGGGGCTCCGCTGAAGCTTTCTTT	CASSQRTGGSAEAFF	TRBV7-8	-	TRBD1	TRBJ1-1	15
TGTGCCAGCAGCCCACTACGACAGGCCGATTCACCCCTCCACTTT	CASSPLRQADSPLHF	TRBV9	-	-	TRBJ1-6	15
TGTGCGAGAAGGGGGTTCGAGCAGTACTTC	CARRGFEQYF	TRBV5-3	-	-	TRBJ2-7	10
TGTGCCAGCAGCGCTGGACTAGCTGGGTTCACAGATACGCAGTATTTT	CASSAGLAGFTDTQYF	TRBV7-2	once	TRBD2	TRBJ2-3	16
TGCGCCAGCAGGGGACGGCTGAACACTGAAGCTTTCTTT	CASRGRLNTEAFF	TRBV5-1	few	-	TRBJ1-1	13
TGTGCCAGCAGCAAAGGGGGGAGGACTGAAGCTTTCTTT	CASSKGGRTEAFF	TRBV21-1	-	-	TRBJ1-1	13
TGTGCCAGTAGTTTCACCACCGGGCTTCCCTACGAGCAGTACTTC	CASSFTTGLPYEQYF	TRBV19	-	-	TRBJ2-7	15
TGTGCCAGCTCACCAGGGACCAATCAGCCCCAGCATTTT	CASSPGTNQPQHF	TRBV18	-	-	TRBJ1-5	13
TGTGCCAGCAGCTTGCAGGCGGCCGCAGGGACTGGTACGGAGCCCCAGCATTTT	CASSLQAAAGTGTEPQHF	TRBV5-6	-	-	TRBJ1-5	18
TGCGCCAGCAGCTCAGGACAGGCCGTTGGATATGGCTACACCTTC	CASSSGQAVGYGYTF	TRBV5-1	-	TRBD1	TRBJ1-2	15
TGCGCCAGCAGCGCAGGACAGGGGGGCAATGAGCAGTTCTTC	CASSAGQGGNEQFF	TRBV5-1	-	TRBD1	TRBJ2-1	14
TGTGCCAGCAGCTTAGTGGTGACTAGCGGGGGGGCCGAGTACAATGAGCAGTTCTTC	CASSLVVTSGGAEYNEQFF	TRBV7-9	-	TRBD2	TRBJ2-1	19
TGCGCCAGCAGCCAAGAAGAAACGCGAGGATGGACCGGGGAGCTGTTTTTT	CASSQEETRGWTGELFF	TRBV4-1	-	-	TRBJ2-2	17
TGTGCCAGCAGCCCGAGCGGGACAACGGTTTATGGCTACACCTTC	CASSPSGTTVYGYTF	TRBV6-5	-	-	TRBJ1-2	15
TGCGCCAGCAGCCAAACCGACAGGATTTTAAGTCTTGTCTATGGCTACACCTTC	CASSQTDRILSLVYGYTF	TRBV10-1	-	-	TRBJ1-2	18
TGTGCCAGCAGTTACTCCCGCAGGGGCAACACTGAAGCTTTCTTT	CASSYSRRGNTEAFF	TRBV6-6	-	-	TRBJ1-1	15
TGTGCCAGCAGTGAAGGTACAGGGTCCTATAGCAATCAGCCCCAGCATTTT	CASSEGTGSYSNQPQHF	TRBV6-1	once	-	TRBJ1-5	17
TGTGCCAGCAGCTTAGACGGGGATACGCAGTATTTT	CASSLDGDTQYF	TRBV7-8	-	-	TRBJ2-3	12
TGTGCCAGCAGCTTAGGCGGGACAGGGAGTGGAAACACCATATATTTT	CASSLGGTGSGNTIYF	TRBV7-9	-	TRBD1	TRBJ1-3	16
TGTGCCAGCAGCTCTCGAGCCCGGGATGAGCAGTTCTTC	CASSSRARDEQFF	TRBV7-3	-	-	TRBJ2-1	13
TGTGCCAGCAGCTTCTCAGACGAGCAGTACTTC	CASSFSDEQYF	TRBV13	-	-	TRBJ2-7	11
TGTGCCAGTACCGGGACAGATTTTCAGCCCCAGCATTTT	CASTGTDFQPQHF	TRBV19	-	TRBD1	TRBJ1-5	13
TGCGCCAGCAGCTTCACCATTGGAGAGACCCAGTACTTC	CASSFTIGETQYF	TRBV5-1	-	-	TRBJ2-5	13
TGTGCCAGCAGCCCCCGGGGGGGCACAAATGAGCAGTTCTTC	CASSPRGGTNEQFF	TRBV7-9	-	TRBD2	TRBJ2-1	14
TGTGCCAGCAGCTTGGGACCTGATGGGAGTACAGATACGCAGTATTTT	CASSLGPDGSTDTQYF	TRBV5-4	-	-	TRBJ2-3	16
TGTGCCAGCAGCACCCGACAGATAGTATATGGCTACACCTTC	CASSTRQIVYGYTF	TRBV6-5	-	-	TRBJ1-2	14
TGTGCCAGCAGCTTGTTTGTGACCGGGCTGGAGACCCAGTACTTC	CASSLFVTGLETQYF	TRBV7-9	-	-	TRBJ2-5	15
TGCGCCAGCAGCCGATCTTTCAGCGACAGGGGTACGCAGTATTTT	CASSRSFSDRGTQYF	TRBV4-1	-	TRBD1	TRBJ2-3	15
TGCGCCAGCAGTCCCATTGACAGGGGGGTGAACACTGAAGCTTTCTTT	CASSPIDRGVNTEAFF	TRBV10-2	-	TRBD1	TRBJ1-1	16
TGTGCCAGCTCACCTGCGACAGGGTACGAGCAGTACTTC	CASSPATGYEQYF	TRBV18	-	TRBD1	TRBJ2-7	13